This TCR beta chain was identified during a study of T cell responses to AZD1222 COVID-19 vaccine. Study-wide results and caveats: The donors showed a predominance of white British ancestry and of females, with possible underestimation of clonal diversity. Following two doses of AZD1222, Spike-specific TCR breadth and depth rose. Reportedly, close to half of spike-specific TCRs are directed against unmutated variant regions. Just a handful of AZD1222 recipients were seropositive at baseline.

This CDR3 spans 16 amino acids. J gave up 2 bases and V 0 bases, and 6 bases lay outside the gene matches. Per the germline V gene, CDR1 is SGDLS and CDR2 is YYNGEE. In the case of this clone: Antigen specificity is unknown.

Assay used: immunoSEQ multiplex PCR; TCRdb lists only in-frame clones, some missing. The sample carries 100,000 to 130,000 clones, roughly nine tenths recorded once. This chain joins TRBV9 and TRBJ2-7; 9 nucleotides line up with TRBD2. The sequenced sample was peripheral blood, obtained on day 0 of MenACWY control vaccination. This sequence was found in an adult in good health. This chain's CDR3 is CASSVAGVAGAYEQYF. CDR3 DNA sequence: TGTGCCAGCAGCGTAGCTGGCGTAGCGGGGGCCTACGAGCAGTACTTC.